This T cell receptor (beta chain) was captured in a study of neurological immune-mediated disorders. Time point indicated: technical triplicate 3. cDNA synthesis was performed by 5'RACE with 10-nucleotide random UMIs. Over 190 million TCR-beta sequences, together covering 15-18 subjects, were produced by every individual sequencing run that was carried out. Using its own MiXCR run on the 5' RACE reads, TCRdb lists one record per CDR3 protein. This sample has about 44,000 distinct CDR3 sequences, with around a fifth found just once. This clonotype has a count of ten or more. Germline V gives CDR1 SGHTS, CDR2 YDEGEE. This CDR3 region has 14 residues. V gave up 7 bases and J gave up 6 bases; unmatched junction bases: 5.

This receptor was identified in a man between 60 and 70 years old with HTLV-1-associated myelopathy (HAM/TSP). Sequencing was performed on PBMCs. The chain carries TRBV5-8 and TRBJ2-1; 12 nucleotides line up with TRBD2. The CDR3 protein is CASLGLAGTNEQFF. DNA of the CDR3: TGTGCCAGCCTTGGACTAGCGGGGACCAATGAGCAGTTCTTC.